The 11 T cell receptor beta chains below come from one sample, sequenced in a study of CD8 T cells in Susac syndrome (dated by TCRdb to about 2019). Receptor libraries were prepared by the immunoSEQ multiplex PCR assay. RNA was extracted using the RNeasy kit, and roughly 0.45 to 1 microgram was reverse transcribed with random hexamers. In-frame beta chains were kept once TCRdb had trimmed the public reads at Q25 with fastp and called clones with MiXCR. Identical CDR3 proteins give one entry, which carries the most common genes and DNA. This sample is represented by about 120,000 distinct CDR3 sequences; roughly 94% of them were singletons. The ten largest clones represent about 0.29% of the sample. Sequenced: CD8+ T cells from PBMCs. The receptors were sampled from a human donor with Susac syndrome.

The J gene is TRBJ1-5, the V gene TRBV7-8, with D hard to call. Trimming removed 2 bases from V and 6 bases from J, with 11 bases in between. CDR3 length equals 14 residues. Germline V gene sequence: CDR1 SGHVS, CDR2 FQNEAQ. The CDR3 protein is CASSLTFEGQPQHF. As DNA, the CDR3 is TGTGCCAGCAGCTTAACCTTCGAAGGTCAGCCCCAGCATTTT.

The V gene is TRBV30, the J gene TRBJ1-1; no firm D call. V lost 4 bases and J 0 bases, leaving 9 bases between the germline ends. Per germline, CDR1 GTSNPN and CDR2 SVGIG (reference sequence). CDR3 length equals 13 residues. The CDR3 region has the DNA TGTGCCTGGAAAAGGAACTTGAACACTGAAGCTTTCTTT. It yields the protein CAWKRNLNTEAFF.

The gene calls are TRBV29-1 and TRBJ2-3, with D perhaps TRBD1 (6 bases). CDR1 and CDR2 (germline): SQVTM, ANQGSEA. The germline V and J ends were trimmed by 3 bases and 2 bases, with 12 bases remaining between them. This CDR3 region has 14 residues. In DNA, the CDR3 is TGCAGCGTTGACAGGGGTTCTCTCACAGATACGCAGTATTTT. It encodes CSVDRGSLTDTQYF.

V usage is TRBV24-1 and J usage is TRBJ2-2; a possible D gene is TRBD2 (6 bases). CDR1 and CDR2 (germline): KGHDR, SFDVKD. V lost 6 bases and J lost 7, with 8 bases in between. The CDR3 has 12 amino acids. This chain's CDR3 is CATSRRGGELFF. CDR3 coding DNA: TGTGCCACCAGTAGGAGGGGCGGGGAGCTGTTTTTT.

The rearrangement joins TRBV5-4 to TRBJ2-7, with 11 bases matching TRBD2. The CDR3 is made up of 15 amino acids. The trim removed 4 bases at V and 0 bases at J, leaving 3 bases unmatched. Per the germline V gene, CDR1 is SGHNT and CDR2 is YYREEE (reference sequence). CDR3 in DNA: TGTGCCAGCAGCGGACTAGCGGGTTTCTCCTACGAGCAGTACTTC. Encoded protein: CASSGLAGFSYEQYF. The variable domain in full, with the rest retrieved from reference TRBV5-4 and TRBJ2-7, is ETGVTQSPTHLIKTRGQQVTLRCSSQSGHNTVSWYQQALGQGPQFIFQYYREEENGRGNFPPRFSGLQFPNYSSELNVNALELDDSALYLCASSGLAGFSYEQYFGPGTRLTVT.

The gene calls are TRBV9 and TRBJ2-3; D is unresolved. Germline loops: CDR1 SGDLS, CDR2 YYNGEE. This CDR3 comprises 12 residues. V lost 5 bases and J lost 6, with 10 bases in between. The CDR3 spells CASRDPADTQYF. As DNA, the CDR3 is TGTGCCAGCAGAGATCCGGCTGATACGCAGTATTTT. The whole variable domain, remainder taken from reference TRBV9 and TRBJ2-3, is DSGVTQTPKHLITATGQRVTLRCSPRSGDLSVYWYQQSLDQGLQFLIQYYNGEERAKGNILERFSAQQFPDLHSELNLSSLELGDSALYFCASRDPADTQYFGPGTRLTVL.

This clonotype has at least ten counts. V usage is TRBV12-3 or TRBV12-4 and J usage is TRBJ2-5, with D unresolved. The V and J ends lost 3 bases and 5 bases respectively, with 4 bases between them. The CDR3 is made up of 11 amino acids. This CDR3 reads CASSFGETQYF. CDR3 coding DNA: TGTGCCAGCAGTTTTGGGGAGACCCAGTACTTC.

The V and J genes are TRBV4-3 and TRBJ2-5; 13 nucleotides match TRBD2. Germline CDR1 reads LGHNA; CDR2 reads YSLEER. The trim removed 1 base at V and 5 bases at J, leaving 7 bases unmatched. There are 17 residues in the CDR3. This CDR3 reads CASSQGLAGGFSETQYF. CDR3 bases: TGCGCCAGCAGCCAAGGACTAGCGGGGGGCTTCTCTGAGACCCAGTACTTC.

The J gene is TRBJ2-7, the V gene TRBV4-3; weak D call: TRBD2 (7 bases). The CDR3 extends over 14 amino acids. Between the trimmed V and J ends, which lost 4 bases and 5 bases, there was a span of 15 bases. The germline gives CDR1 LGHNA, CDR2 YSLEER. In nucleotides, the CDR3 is TGCGCCAGCAGCCTTTTACGGGGGGACAACGAGCAGTACTTC. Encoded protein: CASSLLRGDNEQYF.

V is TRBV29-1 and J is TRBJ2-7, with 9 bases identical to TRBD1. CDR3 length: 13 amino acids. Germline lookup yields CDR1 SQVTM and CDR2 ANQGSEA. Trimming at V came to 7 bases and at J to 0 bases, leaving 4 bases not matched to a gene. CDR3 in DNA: TGCAGCGCTGGGACAGGGAGCTCCTACGAGCAGTACTTC. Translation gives CSAGTGSSYEQYF.

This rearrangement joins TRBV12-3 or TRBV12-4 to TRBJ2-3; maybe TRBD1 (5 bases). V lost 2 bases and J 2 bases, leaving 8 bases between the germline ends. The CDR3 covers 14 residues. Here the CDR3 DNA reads TGTGCCAGCAGTTTAACAGGATACACAGATACGCAGTATTTT. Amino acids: CASSLTGYTDTQYF.